Listed here is a single T cell receptor (beta chain). As yet, its antigen is unknown. There are 14 residues in the CDR3. Libraries of TRB cDNA were made by 5' RACE and carried UMIs. TCRdb reprocessed the 5' RACE reads and stores each CDR3 protein as one record, lacking DNA. With 150,000 to 160,000 distinct CDR3 sequences in the sample, the ten largest clones hold about 0.48%. The record originates from a study of CXCR3-negative and CXCR3-positive naive CD8 T cells. A CD45RO-CCR7+CD27+CD95- profile was what naive CD8+ T cells displayed. Study-level results: Unlike memory cells, which differed, naive CXCR3-negative and CXCR3-positive cells had similar TRBV-TRBJ usage. Surface CD5 was comparable between naive subsets; TCR strength was inferred from TRB CDR3 properties. The TRB CDR3s that CXCR3-positive naive cells carried were more hydrophobic than those of CXCR3-negative naive cells.

The receptor was derived from a human donor in good health. Some clones in this sample may be carry-over from other donors' samples. This rearrangement joins TRBV12-3 or TRBV12-4 to TRBJ2-1. Sequenced material: naive CXCR3+ CD8+ T cells from blood. This sample's subset: CD45RO-CCR7+CD27+CD95- naive CD8+ T cells expressing CXCR3 (TNR3+). This chain's CDR3 is CASSFEGSYNEQFF.